The 8 T cell receptor beta chains below were found in one sample sequenced in a study of T cells in Graves' hyperthyroidism and ophthalmopathy. Amplification of TCR beta CDR3 regions used RNA as the template. A set of HTBI primers served as the primers for a first-round RT-PCR of the TCR CDR3. TCRdb itself ran the multiplex PCR reads through MiXCR, one entry per CDR3 protein. The profile shows 490,000 or so distinct CDR3 sequences, just under 20% of them singletons. The sample consisted of blood. These receptor sequences come from a man aged 35-49 years with Graves' ophthalmopathy.

This clonotype was recorded a few times. The chain joins TRBV29-1 to TRBJ1-2, with 10 positions matching TRBD1. The junction had 5 bases not matched to a gene; V was cut back by 7 bases and J by 3 bases. CDR3 length: 13 amino acids. Germline V lookup: CDR1 SQVTM, CDR2 ANQGSEA. The chain's CDR3 is CSAWTGGDYGYTF. In DNA, the CDR3 is TGCAGCGCCTGGACAGGGGGGGACTATGGCTACACCTTC.

The chain couples TRBV5-1 to TRBJ2-2; D unresolved. The V and J ends lost 5 bases and 6 bases respectively, with 17 bases between them. The CDR3 extends over 15 amino acids. CDR1 and CDR2 (germline): SGHRS, YFSETQ. The CDR3 sequence is CASSLTGPPAGELFF. CDR3 DNA sequence: TGCGCCAGCAGTCTTACTGGGCCGCCGGCCGGGGAGCTGTTTTTT.

This clonotype was seen repeatedly, ten times or more. V is TRBV11-3 and J is TRBJ2-5; 8 positions agree with TRBD2. Germline V gene lookup returns CDR1 SGHNT and CDR2 YENEEA. CDR3 length equals 16 residues. V trimming: 5 bases; J trimming: 4 bases; junction bases outside the gene matches: 12. This chain's CDR3 is CASSPQAGAPRETQYF. Here the CDR3 DNA reads TGTGCCAGCAGCCCCCAAGCGGGGGCGCCTCGAGAGACCCAGTACTTC.

The J gene is TRBJ2-7, the V gene TRBV15, with 9 bases aligning to TRBD1. V shed 3 bases and J 4 bases; nucleotides not matched to a gene: 7. This CDR3 has 15 amino acids. CDR1 and CDR2 from the germline V gene are LNHNV and YYDKDF (reference sequence). CDR3 coding DNA: TGTGCCACCAGCAGGACCGGGACAGGGAGGTACGAGCAGTACTTC. Protein sequence: CATSRTGTGRYEQYF. The variable domain in full, completed from reference TRBV15 and TRBJ2-7, reads DAMVIQNPRYQVTQFGKPVTLSCSQTLNHNVMYWYQQKSSQAPKLLFHYYDKDFNNEADTPDNFQSRRPNTSFCFLDIRSPGLGDTAMYLCATSRTGTGRYEQYFGPGTRLTVT.

This clonotype has only a few counts. The chain employs TRBV9 and TRBJ2-2; the match to TRBD2 covers 11 bases. The V gene's germline CDR1 is SGDLS and CDR2 YYNGEE. The CDR3 is made up of 16 amino acids. With V trimmed by 4 bases and J by 4 bases, 6 bases remained unmatched. The CDR3 region has the DNA TGTGCCAGCAGCCCACAGACTAGCGGGGTCACCGGGGAGCTGTTTTTT. Translating gives CASSPQTSGVTGELFF.

The genes are TRBV6-2 or TRBV6-3 and TRBJ2-1; 14 bases align to TRBD2. The CDR3 totals 21 residues. Germline V lookup: CDR1 MNHEY, CDR2 SVGEGT. After removal of 0 bases from V and 0 bases from J, the junction contained 10 bases not matched to a gene. The CDR3 DNA follows: TGTGCCAGCAGTTACTCGCCACGACTAGCGGGAGGGCCTCGCTCCTACAATGAGCAGTTCTTC. Its protein is CASSYSPRLAGGPRSYNEQFF.

This clonotype has only a few counts. J is TRBJ1-4 and V is TRBV5-8; a weak D match, TRBD1 (5 bases). Germline V gene sequence: CDR1 SGHTS, CDR2 YDEGEE. The V end lost 5 bases, the J end lost 4 bases, and 12 bases lay between the germline ends. The CDR3 runs to 14 residues. In DNA, the CDR3 is TGTGCCAGCAGTGAGGGACTTATTAATGAAAAACTGTTTTTT. Protein product: CASSEGLINEKLFF.

This clonotype was seen a few times. The genes are TRBV20-1 and TRBJ2-1; perhaps D is TRBD1 or TRBD2 (6 bases each). Trimming took 3 bases from V and 2 from J, leaving 14 bases between them. This CDR3 is built from 15 residues. Germline CDR1 DFQATT, CDR2 SNEGSKA (reference sequence). The CDR3 region has the DNA TGCAGTGCTAGGGACCGGGGGCGAGCCTACAATGAGCAGTTCTTC. Amino acid sequence: CSARDRGRAYNEQFF.